This T cell receptor (beta chain) was recovered during a study of T cell responses to AZD1222 COVID-19 vaccine. On the study more broadly: Second-dose intervals near 4 or 12 weeks were combined.

Produced via immunoSEQ multiplex PCR; TCRdb's table is partial and in-frame only. The sample yields about 86,000 clones, roughly nine tenths seen once. Overall study findings and caveats: Researchers report vaccine-associated CD4 TCRs spanning spike, with dominance at 160-218 and 743-854. Breadth and depth of Spike-specific TCRs rose after two AZD1222 doses.

This CDR3 has 13 amino acids. The V end was cut by 5 bases, the J end by 7 bases, with 12 bases between. Looked up from germline, CDR1 is SGHDT and CDR2 is YYEEEE. With regard to this clone: The antigen is undetermined.

The receptor was isolated from an adult in good health. Source: peripheral blood, taken on day 0 of AZD1222 vaccination. This sequence joins TRBV5-6 and TRBJ2-2; tentatively, D is TRBD1 (7 bases). CDR3 nucleotides: TGTGCCAGCAGGTCAGGGGGGAGCGGGGAGCTGTTTTTT. It specifies CASRSGGSGELFF.